The 17 T cell receptor beta chains below all came from one sample that was sequenced in a study of blood T cell repertoires in COVID-19. Assay: immunoSEQ multiplex PCR; the TCRdb copy retains only in-frame clones and omits some. The sample includes about 350,000 clones, roughly 90% of them seen just once. Sequencing was carried out using PBMCs or T cells enriched from blood (not recorded which). These TCRs come from a woman in her 30s who had recovered from COVID-19.

The rearrangement uses TRBV5-1 and TRBJ1-1, with D uncertain. The CDR3 runs to 14 residues. V lost 3 bases and J lost 2, with 11 bases in between. Germline-derived CDR1 and CDR2 are SGHRS and YFSETQ. The CDR3 nucleotides read TGCGCCAGCAGCTCCGTGGACTTAAACACTGAAGCTTTCTTT. Its protein product is CASSSVDLNTEAFF.

The J gene is TRBJ1-1, the V gene TRBV19; 7 positions agree with TRBD1. From germline, CDR1 is LNHDA and CDR2 SQIVND (reference sequence). The V and J ends lost 1 base and 4 bases, in that order; junction bases with no gene match: 6. The CDR3 extends over 15 amino acids. CDR3 protein: CASSIGQGVRTEAFF. CDR3 coding DNA: TGTGCCAGTAGTATAGGCCAGGGGGTCCGCACTGAAGCTTTCTTT.

A remark on this clone: Different DNA sequences within this sample yield the same CDR3. The rearrangement uses TRBV3-1 (or the pseudogene TRBV3-2) and TRBJ1-5; 7 bases are a match to TRBD1. Trimming at V came to 6 bases and at J to 2 bases, leaving 4 bases not matched to a gene. This CDR3 is 14 amino acids long. The germline V gene encodes CDR1 LGHDT and CDR2 YNNKEL (reference sequence). In DNA form, the CDR3 reads TGTGCCAGCAGTTTTGGACAGGGCAATCAGCCCCAGCATTTT. This gives the protein CASSFGQGNQPQHF.

The CDR3 loop is CASSVSGVVYGYTF. The CDR3 DNA is TGTGCCAGCAGTGTTTCAGGGGTGGTCTACGGCTACACCTTC. The V and J genes are TRBV2 and TRBJ1-2, with a weak D call TRBD1 (6 bases). Germline loops: CDR1 SNHLY, CDR2 FYNNEI. V dropped 4 bases and J dropped 8 bases, with 17 bases sitting between them. The CDR3 spans 14 residues.

The rearrangement links TRBV28 to TRBJ2-3, with 10 nucleotides matching TRBD1. The CDR3 totals 14 residues. Germline V gene data show CDR1 as MDHEN and CDR2 as SYDVKM. Unmatched junction bases numbered 2, after V lost 4 bases and J lost 4 bases. CDR3 nucleotides: TGTGCCAGCAGTTCGGACAGGGGGTCAGATACGCAGTATTTT. This encodes CASSSDRGSDTQYF. The complete variable domain, with remaining parts taken from reference TRBV28 and TRBJ2-3, reads DVKVTQSSRYLVKRTGEKVFLECVQDMDHENMFWYRQDPGLGLRLIYFSYDVKMKEKGDIPEGYSVSREKKERFSLILESASTNQTSMYLCASSSDRGSDTQYFGPGTRLTVL.

The chain combines TRBV18 with TRBJ2-5; 9 nucleotides agree with TRBD1. The CDR3 has 15 residues. Germline CDR1 and CDR2: KGHSH and LQKENI. V dropped 0 bases and J dropped 5; count of bases not matched to a gene: 4. CDR3 region: CASSPPTGGKETQYF. DNA for the CDR3: TGTGCCAGCTCACCACCGACAGGGGGGAAGGAGACCCAGTACTTC.

The chain employs TRBV28 and TRBJ1-4, with D hard to call. The CDR3 consists of 15 residues. Germline values: CDR1 MDHEN, CDR2 SYDVKM. V was clipped by 3 bases and J by 5 bases, with 13 bases between them. CDR3 nucleotides: TGTGCCAGCAGTTTTAGGTCCCGGGTGAATGAAAAACTGTTTTTT. Protein product: CASSFRSRVNEKLFF.

The V gene is TRBV24-1, the J gene TRBJ2-7; possible D gene TRBD1, 5 bases. CDR1 and CDR2 from the germline V gene are KGHDR and SFDVKD. The CDR3 totals 12 residues. Trimming removed 4 bases from V and 6 bases from J, with 9 bases in between. CDR3 in amino acids: CATSDPTGEQYF. In DNA form, the CDR3 reads TGTGCCACCAGTGACCCCACAGGCGAGCAGTACTTC.

This chain joins TRBV19 and TRBJ2-1, with a weak D call TRBD1 (5 bases). This CDR3 has 13 amino acids. V gave up 1 base and J gave up 6 bases, with 7 bases separating them. Germline CDR1 LNHDA, CDR2 SQIVND (reference sequence). The CDR3 here is CASSIGGGNEQFF. The CDR3 DNA reads as TGTGCCAGTAGTATAGGGGGCGGCAATGAGCAGTTCTTC.

The V and J genes are TRBV6-5 and TRBJ2-7; D is perhaps TRBD1 (5 bases). This CDR3 has 13 residues. V was cut by 6 bases and J by 2 bases, with 11 bases left in between. CDR1 is MNHEY, CDR2 SVGAGI, per germline. The CDR3 nucleotides are TGTGCCAGCAGCGACAGTCATACCTACGAGCAGTACTTC. It yields the protein CASSDSHTYEQYF.

This chain uses TRBV5-1 with TRBJ1-4; D is uncertain. The CDR3 has 14 amino acids. Per the germline V gene, CDR1 is SGHRS and CDR2 is YFSETQ. V lost 0 bases, J lost 0 bases, and 3 bases lay in between. The CDR3 region has the DNA TGCGCCAGCAGCTTGGCCGCAACTAATGAAAAACTGTTTTTT. Protein: CASSLAATNEKLFF.

The chain recombines TRBV28 with TRBJ2-3; D not resolved. V lost 8 bases and J lost 4, with 10 bases in between. The CDR3 covers 12 residues. Germline lookup yields CDR1 MDHEN and CDR2 SYDVKM. CDR3 loop: CASRERADTQYF. CDR3 DNA sequence: TGTGCCAGCCGAGAACGAGCAGATACGCAGTATTTT. Filled out from reference TRBV28 and TRBJ2-3, the complete variable domain reads DVKVTQSSRYLVKRTGEKVFLECVQDMDHENMFWYRQDPGLGLRLIYFSYDVKMKEKGDIPEGYSVSREKKERFSLILESASTNQTSMYLCASRERADTQYFGPGTRLTVL.

V gene TRBV6-6 combines with J gene TRBJ1-5; 9 bases line up with TRBD1. Germline V gene sequence: CDR1 MNHNY, CDR2 SVGAGI (reference sequence). V shed 5 bases and J 5 bases; nucleotides not matched to a gene: 10. The CDR3 has 16 amino acids. CDR3: CASSRIPRDRDQPQHF. The CDR3 DNA is TGTGCCAGCAGTCGAATTCCCCGGGACAGGGATCAGCCCCAGCATTTT.

This chain joins TRBV3-1 (or the pseudogene TRBV3-2) and TRBJ2-3; 10 positions agree with TRBD2. Looked up from germline, CDR1 is LGHDT and CDR2 is YNNKEL (reference sequence). This CDR3 is built from 17 residues. V was pared by 2 bases and J by 3 bases, with 8 bases of the junction left unmatched. Here the CDR3 DNA reads TGTGCCAGCAGCCAATGGCGCGCTAGCGGGGGAACAGATACGCAGTATTTT. Residues: CASSQWRASGGTDTQYF.

The chain couples TRBV5-1 to TRBJ2-5; 8 bases match TRBD1. From germline, CDR1 is SGHRS and CDR2 YFSETQ. CDR3 length: 16 amino acids. The V and J ends lost 3 bases and 2 bases, in that order; junction bases with no gene match: 9. The CDR3 protein is CASSSYPTGGQETQYF. The CDR3, as DNA: TGCGCCAGCAGCTCATACCCCACAGGGGGGCAAGAGACCCAGTACTTC.

CDR3: CASSLWTGGSEAFF. In DNA, the CDR3 is TGTGCCAGCAGCTTATGGACAGGGGGTTCTGAAGCTTTCTTT. The chain joins TRBV7-2 to TRBJ1-1, with 10 bases that match TRBD1. This CDR3 has 14 amino acids. After removal of 2 bases from V and 6 bases from J, the junction contained 3 bases not matched to a gene. CDR1 SGHTA and CDR2 FQGNSA come from the germline V gene.

The chain couples TRBV6-5 to TRBJ1-2; TRBD1 might be the D (6 bases). Trimming stripped 6 bases from V and 1 base from J, with 9 bases between. The CDR3 is 13 residues long. The germline V gene has CDR1 MNHEY and CDR2 SVGAGI. DNA of the CDR3: TGTGCCAGCAGACAGGGTCTTAACTATGGCTACACCTTC. This sequence encodes CASRQGLNYGYTF.